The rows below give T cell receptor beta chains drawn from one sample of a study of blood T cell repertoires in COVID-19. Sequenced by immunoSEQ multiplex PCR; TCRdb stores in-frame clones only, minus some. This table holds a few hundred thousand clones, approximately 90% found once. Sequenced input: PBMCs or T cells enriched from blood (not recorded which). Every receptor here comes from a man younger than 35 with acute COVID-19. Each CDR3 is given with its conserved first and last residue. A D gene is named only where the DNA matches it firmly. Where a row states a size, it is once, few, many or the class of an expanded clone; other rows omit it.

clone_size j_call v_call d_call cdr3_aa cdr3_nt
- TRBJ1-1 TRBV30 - CAWNRDRSTAFF TGTGCCTGGAATCGCGACAGATCCACGGCTTTCTTT
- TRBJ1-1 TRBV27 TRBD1 CASSERTGLGGTEAFF TGTGCCAGCAGTGAGAGGACAGGACTTGGAGGTACTGAAGCTTTCTTT
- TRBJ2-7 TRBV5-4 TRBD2 CASSMGLAGSYEQYF TGTGCCAGCAGCATGGGACTAGCGGGATCCTACGAGCAGTACTTC
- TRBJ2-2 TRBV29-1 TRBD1 CSVRPGQGNTGELFF TGCAGCGTTAGACCGGGACAGGGTAACACCGGGGAGCTGTTTTTT
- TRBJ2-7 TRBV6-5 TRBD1 CASRARQGGSYEQYF TGTGCCAGCAGAGCCCGACAGGGGGGATCCTACGAGCAGTACTTC
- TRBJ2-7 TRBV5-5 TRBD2 CASSVSSGAIEQYF TGTGCCAGCAGCGTATCTAGCGGGGCTATCGAGCAGTACTTC
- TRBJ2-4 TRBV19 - CASSIGLNIQYF TGTGCCAGTAGTATAGGGCTAAACATTCAGTACTTC
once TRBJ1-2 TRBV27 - CASTPNYGYTF TGTGCCAGCACCCCAAACTATGGCTACACCTTC
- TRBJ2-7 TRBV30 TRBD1 CAWRGTDVTYEQYF TGTGCCTGGAGGGGGACAGATGTCACCTACGAGCAGTACTTC
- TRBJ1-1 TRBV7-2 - CASSVGRDTEAFF TGTGCCAGCAGCGTCGGGCGGGACACTGAAGCTTTCTTT
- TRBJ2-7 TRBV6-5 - CASLLYYTSADEQYF TGTGCCAGCTTACTGTACTACACCTCCGCGGACGAGCAGTACTTC
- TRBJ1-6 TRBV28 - CASTGARRSPLHF TGTGCCAGCACAGGGGCGCGGCGTTCACCCCTCCACTTT
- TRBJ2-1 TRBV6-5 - CATLTGSYNEQFF TGTGCCACCCTTACAGGCTCCTACAATGAGCAGTTCTTC
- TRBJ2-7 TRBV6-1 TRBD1 CASSEEYRGLYEQYF TGTGCCAGCAGTGAAGAGTACAGGGGGCTGTACGAGCAGTACTTC
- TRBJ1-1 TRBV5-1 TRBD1 CASSLDRGGPEAFF TGCGCCAGCAGCTTGGACAGGGGAGGTCCTGAAGCTTTCTTT
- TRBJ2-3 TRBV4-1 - CASSPGTRTSTDTQYF TGCGCCAGCAGCCCCGGGACTCGGACTAGCACAGATACGCAGTATTTT
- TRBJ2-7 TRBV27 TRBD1 CASSFTGGNEQYF TGTGCCAGCAGTTTTACAGGGGGAAACGAGCAGTACTTC
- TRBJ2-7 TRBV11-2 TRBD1 CASSSERTGLYEQYF TGTGCCAGCAGCTCAGAGCGGACAGGGTTGTACGAGCAGTACTTC
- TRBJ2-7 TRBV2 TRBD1 CASRYLPGQGSYEQYF TGTGCCAGCAGGTACTTACCGGGACAGGGGTCCTACGAGCAGTACTTC
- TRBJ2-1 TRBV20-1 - CSAPSNEQFF TGCAGTGCCCCCTCCAATGAGCAGTTCTTC
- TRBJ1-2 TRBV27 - CASSQTTGAIGYGYTF TGTGCCAGCAGCCAAACGACTGGGGCTATTGGGTATGGCTACACCTTC
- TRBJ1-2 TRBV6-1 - CASSLTSNYGYTF TGTGCCAGCAGTTTGACATCTAACTATGGCTACACCTTC
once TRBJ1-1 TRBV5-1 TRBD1 CASISGGSTEAFF TGCGCCAGCATATCAGGGGGTAGCACTGAAGCTTTCTTT
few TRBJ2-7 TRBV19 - CASSIGSAQLGYEQYF TGTGCCAGTAGTATCGGGAGCGCCCAACTCGGCTACGAGCAGTACTTC
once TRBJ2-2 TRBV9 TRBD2 CASSARPARTSFHGELFF TGTGCCAGCAGCGCCCGCCCGGCGAGGACTAGTTTTCACGGGGAGCTGTTTTTT
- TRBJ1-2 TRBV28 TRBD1 CASSTPPTGGEKSGYTF TGTGCCAGCAGTACCCCTCCGACAGGGGGCGAGAAAAGTGGCTACACCTTC
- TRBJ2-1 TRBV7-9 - CASSPLGGSAYNEQFF TGTGCCAGCAGCCCCTTAGGCGGTTCTGCCTACAATGAGCAGTTCTTC
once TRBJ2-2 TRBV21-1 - CASSKGRGLEGGTGELFF TGTGCCAGCAGCAAAGGTCGGGGACTTGAAGGTGGTACCGGGGAGCTGTTTTTT
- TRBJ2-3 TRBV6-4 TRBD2 CASSDSAGGADTQYF TGTGCCAGCAGTGACTCGGCGGGAGGTGCAGATACGCAGTATTTT
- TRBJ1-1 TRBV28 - CASSSIQANQGTEAFF TGTGCCAGCAGTTCGATCCAGGCCAATCAGGGCACTGAAGCTTTCTTT
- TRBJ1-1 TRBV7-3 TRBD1 CASSLGTGENTEAFF TGTGCCAGCAGCTTGGGGACAGGGGAGAACACTGAAGCTTTCTTT
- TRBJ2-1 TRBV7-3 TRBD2 CASSPLAGAYNEQFF TGTGCCAGCAGCCCGCTAGCGGGGGCCTACAATGAGCAGTTCTTC
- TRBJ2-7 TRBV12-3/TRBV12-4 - CASTLTGAEQYF TGTGCCAGCACTTTGACAGGAGCCGAGCAGTACTTC
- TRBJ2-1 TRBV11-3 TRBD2 CASSPPGGRGDHEQFF TGTGCCAGCAGCCCCCCGGGCGGGAGGGGGGATCATGAGCAGTTCTTC
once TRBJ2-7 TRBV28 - CASSLGRGYEQYF TGTGCCAGCAGTTTGGGAAGGGGCTACGAGCAGTACTTC
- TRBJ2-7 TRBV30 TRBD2 CAWSGGTRGEQYF TGTGCCTGGAGTGGAGGGACTAGGGGTGAGCAGTACTTC
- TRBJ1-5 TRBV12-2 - CASRFRTAVPYSNQPQHF TGTGCAAGTCGCTTTAGGACAGCCGTTCCTTATAGCAATCAGCCCCAGCATTTT
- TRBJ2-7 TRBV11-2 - CASSSPRTVSYEQYF TGTGCCAGCAGCTCACCAAGGACAGTTTCCTACGAGCAGTACTTC
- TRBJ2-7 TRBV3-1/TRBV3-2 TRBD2 CASSQDSGSSYEQYF TGTGCCAGCAGCCAGGACAGCGGGAGCTCCTACGAGCAGTACTTC
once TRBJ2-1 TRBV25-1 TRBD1 CASSAGTGGPYNEQFF TGTGCCAGCAGTGCCGGGACAGGGGGCCCCTACAATGAGCAGTTCTTC
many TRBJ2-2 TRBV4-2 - CASETNTGELFF TGTGCCAGCGAGACGAACACCGGGGAGCTGTTTTTT
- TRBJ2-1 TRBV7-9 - CASSLYLDEQFF TGTGCCAGCAGCTTATACTTGGATGAGCAGTTCTTC
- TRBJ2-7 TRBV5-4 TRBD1 CASGLGQGAGEQYF TGTGCCAGCGGATTAGGACAGGGGGCCGGCGAGCAGTACTTC
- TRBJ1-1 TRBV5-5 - CASSLASGAGRTEAFF TGTGCCAGCAGCTTGGCCAGCGGCGCAGGGAGGACTGAAGCTTTCTTT
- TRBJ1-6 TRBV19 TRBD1 CASTLTGNNSPLHF TGTGCCAGTACCCTGACAGGGAATAATTCACCCCTCCACTTT
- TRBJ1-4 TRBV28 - CASSRRTELNEKLFF TGTGCCAGCAGCCGTCGGACAGAGCTTAATGAAAAACTGTTTTTT
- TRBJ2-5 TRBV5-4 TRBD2 CASRTSGQETQYF TGTGCCAGCAGAACTAGCGGCCAAGAGACCCAGTACTTC
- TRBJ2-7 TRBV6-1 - CASSELDGGRSYEQYF TGTGCCAGCAGTGAATTAGACGGGGGGCGCTCCTACGAGCAGTACTTC
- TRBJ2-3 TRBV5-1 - CASSSSTDTQYF TGCGCCAGCAGCTCTAGCACAGATACGCAGTATTTT
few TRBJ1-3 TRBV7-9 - CASSSGGVGNTIYF TGTGCCAGCAGCTCCGGCGGGGTTGGAAACACCATATATTTT
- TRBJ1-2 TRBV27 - CASSPDSYGYTF TGTGCCAGCAGCCCTGACAGTTATGGCTACACCTTC
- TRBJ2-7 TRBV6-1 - CASSEEGAGSYEQYF TGTGCCAGCAGTGAGGAGGGCGCGGGCTCCTACGAGCAGTACTTC
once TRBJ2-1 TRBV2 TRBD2 CASSEIGGKGLAGDNEQFF TGTGCCAGCAGTGAAATAGGGGGGAAAGGACTAGCGGGAGACAATGAGCAGTTCTTC
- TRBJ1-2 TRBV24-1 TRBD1 CATSEAGGDYYGYTF TGTGCCACCAGTGAGGCAGGGGGCGATTACTATGGCTACACCTTC
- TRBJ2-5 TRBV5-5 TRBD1 CASSLEASRDRVGETQYF TGTGCCAGCAGCTTGGAAGCTAGCCGGGACAGGGTTGGAGAGACCCAGTACTTC